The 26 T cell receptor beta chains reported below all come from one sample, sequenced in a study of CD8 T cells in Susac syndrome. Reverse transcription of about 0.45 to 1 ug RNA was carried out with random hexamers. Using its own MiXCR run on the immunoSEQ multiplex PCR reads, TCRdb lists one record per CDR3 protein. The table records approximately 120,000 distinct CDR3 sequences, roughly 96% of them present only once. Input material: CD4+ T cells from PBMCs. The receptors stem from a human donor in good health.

CDR3 sequence: CASSPYGARETQYF. CDR3 sequence (DNA): TGCGCCAGCAGCCCCTACGGGGCGCGAGAGACCCAGTACTTC. The chain links TRBV4-1 to TRBJ2-5; D is possibly TRBD1 or TRBD2 (5 bases each). Looked up from germline, CDR1 is MGHRA and CDR2 is YSYEKL. This CDR3 region has 14 residues. V lost 4 bases to trimming and J lost 4 bases, with 13 bases between them.

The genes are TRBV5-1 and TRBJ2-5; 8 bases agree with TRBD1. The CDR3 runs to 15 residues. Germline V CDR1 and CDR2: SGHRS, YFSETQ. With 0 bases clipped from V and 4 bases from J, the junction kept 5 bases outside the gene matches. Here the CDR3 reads CASSLGQGISETQYF. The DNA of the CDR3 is TGCGCCAGCAGCTTGGGACAGGGGATTTCAGAGACCCAGTACTTC.

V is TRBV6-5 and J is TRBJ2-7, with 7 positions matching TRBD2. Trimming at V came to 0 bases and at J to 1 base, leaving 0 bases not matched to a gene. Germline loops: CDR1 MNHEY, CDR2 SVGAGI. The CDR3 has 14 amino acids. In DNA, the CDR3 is TGTGCCAGCAGTTACTCAGCGGGGTCCTACGAGCAGTACTTC. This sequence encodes CASSYSAGSYEQYF.

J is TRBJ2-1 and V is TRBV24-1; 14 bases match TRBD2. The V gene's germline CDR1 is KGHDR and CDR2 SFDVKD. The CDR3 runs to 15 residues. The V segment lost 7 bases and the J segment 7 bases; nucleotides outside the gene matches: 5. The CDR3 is CATRAGTSGSNEQFF. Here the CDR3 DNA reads TGTGCCACCAGAGCCGGGACTAGCGGGAGTAATGAGCAGTTCTTC.

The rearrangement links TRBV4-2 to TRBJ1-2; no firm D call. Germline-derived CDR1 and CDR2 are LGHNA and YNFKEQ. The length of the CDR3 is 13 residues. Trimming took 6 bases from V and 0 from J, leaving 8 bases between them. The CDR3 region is CASRGGTNYGYTF. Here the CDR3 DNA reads TGTGCCAGCAGGGGCGGAACTAACTATGGCTACACCTTC.

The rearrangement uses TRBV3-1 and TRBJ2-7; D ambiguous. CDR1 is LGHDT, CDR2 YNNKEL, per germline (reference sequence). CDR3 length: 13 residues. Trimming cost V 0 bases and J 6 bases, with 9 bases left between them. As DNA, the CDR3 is TGTGCCAGCAGCCAAGATGCTGTCGCCGAGCAGTACTTC. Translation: CASSQDAVAEQYF.

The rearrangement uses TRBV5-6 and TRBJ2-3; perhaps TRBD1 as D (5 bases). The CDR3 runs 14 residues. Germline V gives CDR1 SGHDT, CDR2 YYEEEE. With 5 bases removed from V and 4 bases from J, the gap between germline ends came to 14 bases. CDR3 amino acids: CASRGRVQSDTQYF. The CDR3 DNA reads TGTGCCAGCAGGGGCAGGGTTCAATCAGATACGCAGTATTTT.

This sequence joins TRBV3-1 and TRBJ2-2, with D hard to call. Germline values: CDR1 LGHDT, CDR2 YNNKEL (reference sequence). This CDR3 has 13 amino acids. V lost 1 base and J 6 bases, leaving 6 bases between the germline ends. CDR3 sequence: CASSQGWAGELFF. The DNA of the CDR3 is TGTGCCAGCAGCCAAGGGTGGGCCGGGGAGCTGTTTTTT.

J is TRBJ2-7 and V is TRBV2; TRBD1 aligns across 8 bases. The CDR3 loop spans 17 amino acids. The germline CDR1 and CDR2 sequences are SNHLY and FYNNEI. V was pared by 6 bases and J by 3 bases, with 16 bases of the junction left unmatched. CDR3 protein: CASSTNPGQGAVYEQYF. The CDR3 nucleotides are TGTGCCAGCAGCACCAACCCGGGGCAGGGGGCGGTCTACGAGCAGTACTTC.

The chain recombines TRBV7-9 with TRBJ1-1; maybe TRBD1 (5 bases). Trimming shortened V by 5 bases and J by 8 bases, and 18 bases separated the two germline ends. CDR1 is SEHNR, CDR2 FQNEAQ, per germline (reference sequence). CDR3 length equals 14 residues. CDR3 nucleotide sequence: TGTGCCAGCAGCACCCACTCCTTGACAGCCGAAGCTTTCTTT. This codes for CASSTHSLTAEAFF.

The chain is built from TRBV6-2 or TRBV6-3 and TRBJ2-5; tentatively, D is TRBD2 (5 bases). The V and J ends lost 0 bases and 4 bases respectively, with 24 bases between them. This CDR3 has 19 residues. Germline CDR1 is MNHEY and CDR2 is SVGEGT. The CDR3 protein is CASSYSEDEHGERGETQYF. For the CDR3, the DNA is TGTGCCAGCAGTTACTCGGAAGACGAGCACGGGGAACGGGGAGAGACCCAGTACTTC.

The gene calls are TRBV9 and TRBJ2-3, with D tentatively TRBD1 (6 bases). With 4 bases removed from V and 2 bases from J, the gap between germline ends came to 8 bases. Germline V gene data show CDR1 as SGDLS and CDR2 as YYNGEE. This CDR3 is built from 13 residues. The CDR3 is CASSRDNTDTQYF. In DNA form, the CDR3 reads TGTGCCAGCAGCCGGGACAACACAGATACGCAGTATTTT. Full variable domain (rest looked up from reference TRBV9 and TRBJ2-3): DSGVTQTPKHLITATGQRVTLRCSPRSGDLSVYWYQQSLDQGLQFLIQYYNGEERAKGNILERFSAQQFPDLHSELNLSSLELGDSALYFCASSRDNTDTQYFGPGTRLTVL.

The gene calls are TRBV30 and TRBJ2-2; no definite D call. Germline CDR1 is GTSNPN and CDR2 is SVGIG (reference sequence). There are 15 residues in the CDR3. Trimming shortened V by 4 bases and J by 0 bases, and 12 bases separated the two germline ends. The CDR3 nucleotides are TGTGCCTGGACCGCGTCAGGAACGAACACCGGGGAGCTGTTTTTT. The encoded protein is CAWTASGTNTGELFF.

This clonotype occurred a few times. The CDR3 DNA reads as TGTGCCAGCAGCTTGGACAGGGGGGAGACCCAGTACTTC. Translating it yields CASSLDRGETQYF. The chain carries TRBV5-4 and TRBJ2-5; TRBD1 agrees at 8 bases. Unmatched junction bases numbered 0, after V lost 0 bases and J lost 5 bases. This CDR3 comprises 13 residues. Germline CDR1 and CDR2: SGHNT and YYREEE (reference sequence).

For the CDR3, the DNA is TGTGCCAGCAGGCCGGATCTGGGGACAGATACGCAGTATTTT. This translates into CASRPDLGTDTQYF. The J gene is TRBJ2-3, the V gene TRBV3-1; D gene unclear. With 6 bases removed from V and 3 bases from J, the gap between germline ends came to 13 bases. Germline CDR1 reads LGHDT; CDR2 reads YNNKEL (reference sequence). CDR3 size: 14 residues.

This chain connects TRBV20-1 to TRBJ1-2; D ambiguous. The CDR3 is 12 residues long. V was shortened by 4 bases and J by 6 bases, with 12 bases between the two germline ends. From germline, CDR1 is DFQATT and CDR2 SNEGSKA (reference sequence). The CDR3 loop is CSANRIADGYTF. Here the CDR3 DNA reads TGCAGTGCTAATCGTATAGCGGATGGCTACACCTTC.

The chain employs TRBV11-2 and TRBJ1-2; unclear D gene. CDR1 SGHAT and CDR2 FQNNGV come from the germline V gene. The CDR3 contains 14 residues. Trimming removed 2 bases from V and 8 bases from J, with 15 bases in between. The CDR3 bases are TGTGCCAGCAGCTTAACAGCGCTGGGAGGAGGCTACACCTTC. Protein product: CASSLTALGGGYTF.

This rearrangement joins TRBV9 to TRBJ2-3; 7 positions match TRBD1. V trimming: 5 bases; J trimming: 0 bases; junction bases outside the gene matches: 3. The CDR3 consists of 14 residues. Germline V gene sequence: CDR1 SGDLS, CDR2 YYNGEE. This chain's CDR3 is CASSGTASTDTQYF. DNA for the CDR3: TGTGCCAGCAGTGGGACAGCGAGCACAGATACGCAGTATTTT.

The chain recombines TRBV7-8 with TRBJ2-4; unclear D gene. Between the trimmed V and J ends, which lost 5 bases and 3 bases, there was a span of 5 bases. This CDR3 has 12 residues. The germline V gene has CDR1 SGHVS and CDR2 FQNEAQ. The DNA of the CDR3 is TGTGCCAGCAGCCCTAGCAAAAACATTCAGTACTTC. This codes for CASSPSKNIQYF.

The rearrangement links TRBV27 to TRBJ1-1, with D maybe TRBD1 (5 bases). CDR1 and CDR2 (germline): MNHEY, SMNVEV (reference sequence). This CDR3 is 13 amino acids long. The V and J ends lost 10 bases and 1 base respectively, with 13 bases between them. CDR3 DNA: TGTGCCACCCAGGGACCGCCGAACACTGAAGCTTTCTTT. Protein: CATQGPPNTEAFF.

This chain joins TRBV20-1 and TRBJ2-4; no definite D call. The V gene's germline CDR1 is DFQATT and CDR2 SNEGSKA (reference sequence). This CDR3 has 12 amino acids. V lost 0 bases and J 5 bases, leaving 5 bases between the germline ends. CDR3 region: CSARESENIQYF. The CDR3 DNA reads TGCAGTGCTAGAGAAAGCGAAAACATTCAGTACTTC.

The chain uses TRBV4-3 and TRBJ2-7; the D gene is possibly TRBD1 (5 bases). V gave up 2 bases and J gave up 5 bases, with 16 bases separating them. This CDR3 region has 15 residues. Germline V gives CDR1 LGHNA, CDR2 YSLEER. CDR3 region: CASSQLKGRGHEQYF. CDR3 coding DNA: TGCGCCAGCAGCCAACTTAAGGGAAGGGGCCACGAGCAGTACTTC.

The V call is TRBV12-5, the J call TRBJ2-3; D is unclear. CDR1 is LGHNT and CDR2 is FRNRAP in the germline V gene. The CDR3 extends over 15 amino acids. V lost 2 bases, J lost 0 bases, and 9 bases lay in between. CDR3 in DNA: TGTGCTAGTGGTTTGAACAGTCTTAGCACAGATACGCAGTATTTT. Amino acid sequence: CASGLNSLSTDTQYF.

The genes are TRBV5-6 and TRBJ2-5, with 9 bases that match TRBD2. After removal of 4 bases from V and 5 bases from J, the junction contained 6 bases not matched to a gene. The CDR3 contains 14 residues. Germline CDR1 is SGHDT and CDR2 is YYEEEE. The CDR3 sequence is CASSVAGVRETQYF. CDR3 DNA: TGTGCCAGCAGCGTAGCGGGAGTCCGTGAGACCCAGTACTTC. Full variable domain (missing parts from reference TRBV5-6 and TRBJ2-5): DAGVTQSPTHLIKTRGQQVTLRCSPKSGHDTVSWYQQALGQGPQFIFQYYEEEERQRGNFPDRFSGHQFPNYSSELNVNALLLGDSALYLCASSVAGVRETQYFGPGTRLLVL.

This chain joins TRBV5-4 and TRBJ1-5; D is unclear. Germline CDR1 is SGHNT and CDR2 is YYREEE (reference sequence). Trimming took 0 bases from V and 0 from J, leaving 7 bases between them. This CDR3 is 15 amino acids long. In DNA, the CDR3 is TGTGCCAGCAGCTTGGACTCCGGTAGCAATCAGCCCCAGCATTTT. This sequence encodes CASSLDSGSNQPQHF.

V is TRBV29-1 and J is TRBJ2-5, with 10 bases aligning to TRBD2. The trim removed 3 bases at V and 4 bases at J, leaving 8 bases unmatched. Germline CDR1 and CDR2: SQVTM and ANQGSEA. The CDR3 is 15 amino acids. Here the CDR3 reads CSVEGLAPMAETQYF. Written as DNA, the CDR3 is TGCAGCGTTGAGGGACTAGCGCCAATGGCAGAGACCCAGTACTTC. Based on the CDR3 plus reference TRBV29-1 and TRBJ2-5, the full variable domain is SAVISQKPSRDICQRGTSLTIQCQVDSQVTMMFWYRQQPGQSLTLIATANQGSEATYESGFVIDKFPISRPNLTFSTLTVSNMSPEDSSIYLCSVEGLAPMAETQYFGPGTRLLVL.